These T cell receptor beta chains were read from a single sample in a study of early T cells in non-severe SARS-CoV-2 infection. TCRdb fed the 5' RACE reads into MiXCR, producing one record per CDR3 protein. Among 100,000 to 130,000 distinct CDR3 sequences listed, around an eighth were seen once. Sequencing input: whole blood. These receptors were obtained from an adult who was a healthcare worker with PCR-confirmed SARS-CoV-2 infection or an uninfected control (not recorded which). CDR3s include the opening cysteine and the closing phenylalanine or tryptophan. Fields, in order: D gene, clone size, V gene, J gene, CDR3 DNA, CDR3 protein. A D gene is named only where the DNA matches it firmly. A row's size may be missing; if present it is once, few, many or a size class.

>.|many|TRBV6-2/TRBV6-3|TRBJ1-5
TGTGCCAGCAGTTACTTAGAGTCGGGGCGGCGTCCCTATCAGCCCCAGCATTTT
CASSYLESGRRPYQPQHF
>.|many|TRBV29-1|TRBJ1-1
TGCAGCGTTGCAGGCAGAATGAACACTGAAGCTTTCTTT
CSVAGRMNTEAFF
>.|many|TRBV7-8|TRBJ2-3
TGTGCCAGCAGCACCCACACTAGCTTCTTACCCGGTACGCAGTATTTT
CASSTHTSFLPGTQYF
>.|many|TRBV30|TRBJ1-5
TGTGCCTGGAGTCAAGACAGTTATAGCAATCAGCCCCAGCATTTT
CAWSQDSYSNQPQHF
>TRBD1|many|TRBV7-9|TRBJ1-2
TGTGCCAGCAGCCCAGGGGGAGCTAACTATGGCTACACCTTC
CASSPGGANYGYTF
>TRBD1|.|TRBV10-2|TRBJ1-2
TGCGCCAGCAGGCCGACAGGGGGCTATGGCTACACCTTC
CASRPTGGYGYTF
>.|.|TRBV5-4|TRBJ1-1
TGTGCCAGCAGCCTTCCGGGACGGAACACTGAAGCTTTCTTT
CASSLPGRNTEAFF
>.|few|TRBV2|TRBJ1-4
TGTGCCTCCAGGCCACGCGGGCGACCAACTAATGAAAAACTGTTTTTT
CASRPRGRPTNEKLFF
>.|few|TRBV18|TRBJ2-4
TGTGCCAGCTCACCAGTTACTACCGGCATAGCCAAAAACATTCAGTACTTC
CASSPVTTGIAKNIQYF
>TRBD1|many|TRBV4-1|TRBJ2-2
TGCGCCAGCGGGAAGGGACAGCCCGGCTCCGGGGAGCTGTTTTTT
CASGKGQPGSGELFF
>.|few|TRBV28|TRBJ2-6
TGTGCCAGCAGTGTTTTAGCCCCGGCAGGGAAGGCCAACGTCCTGACTTTC
CASSVLAPAGKANVLTF
>TRBD1|many|TRBV27|TRBJ1-5
TGTGCCAGCGGTAACAGGGGAGGAGGTCAGCCCCAGCATTTT
CASGNRGGGQPQHF
>TRBD1|many|TRBV5-5|TRBJ1-2
TGTGCCAGCAGGATGGGGGACAGGAACTATGGCTACACCTTC
CASRMGDRNYGYTF
>.|many|TRBV4-2|TRBJ2-2
TGTGCCAGCAGCCAAGTTCCAGGGGCCGGGGAGCTGTTTTTT
CASSQVPGAGELFF
>.|many|TRBV4-2|TRBJ2-1
TGTGCCAGCAGCCAAGAGACGGGGGCCTCCTACAATGAGCAGTTCTTC
CASSQETGASYNEQFF
>TRBD1|many|TRBV6-6|TRBJ1-6
TGTGCCAGCACGAGTAGAGGACAGGGTGGATCACCCCTCCACTTT
CASTSRGQGGSPLHF
>.|few|TRBV7-2|TRBJ1-2
TGTGCCAGCAGCTTTACAGCTTCTAACTATGGCTACACCTTC
CASSFTASNYGYTF
>.|many|TRBV20-1|TRBJ1-5
TGCAGTGCTAGCCGGGACACCAATCAGCCCCAGCATTTT
CSASRDTNQPQHF
>.|few|TRBV5-1|TRBJ1-6
TGCGCCAGCAGCTTGTGGGACGGGAATTCACCCCTCCACTTT
CASSLWDGNSPLHF
>TRBD2|.|TRBV18|TRBJ2-2
TGTGCCAGCTCACCACGAATGCGACTAGCCCAGACCGGGGAGCTGTTTTTT
CASSPRMRLAQTGELFF